Shown below are 20 T cell receptor beta chains from a single sample sequenced in a study of graft-versus-host responses after intestinal transplantation. The assay was immunoSEQ multiplex PCR, and TCRdb's table has in-frame clones only and misses some. This sample carries roughly 29,000 clones, around nine tenths of them seen once, and the ten largest clones take more than 9%. This specimen was PBMCs, taken approximately 460 days after intestinal transplantation. The source of these receptors is a human patient who received an intestinal transplant, so some T cells may come from the graft donor.

The CDR3 protein is CASSKGPDTQYF. The DNA for the CDR3 is TGTGCCAGCAGCAAGGGTCCAGATACGCAGTATTTT. The rearrangement joins TRBV5-4 to TRBJ2-3; D call uncertain. The CDR3 length is 12 residues. Germline values: CDR1 SGHNT, CDR2 YYREEE (reference sequence). V shed 4 bases and J shed 4 bases, with 7 bases lying between them.

The V and J genes are TRBV6-6 and TRBJ2-2; the D is unclear. Per the germline V gene, CDR1 is MNHNY and CDR2 is SVGAGI (reference sequence). The CDR3 consists of 13 residues. Between the trimmed V and J ends, which lost 3 bases and 6 bases, there was a span of 8 bases. The CDR3, as DNA: TGTGCCAGCAGTTATATGGCGTCCGGGGAGCTGTTTTTT. Residues: CASSYMASGELFF.

This chain connects TRBV28 to TRBJ2-5; 7 nucleotides align to TRBD1. The CDR3 has 15 residues. V trimming: 8 bases; J trimming: 2 bases; junction bases outside the gene matches: 11. Per the germline V gene, CDR1 is MDHEN and CDR2 is SYDVKM. CDR3 sequence reads: CASAASTGRQETQYF. The CDR3 DNA reads as TGTGCCAGCGCGGCGTCGACAGGGCGGCAAGAGACCCAGTACTTC.

This clone was seen once. The gene calls are TRBV4-1 and TRBJ2-7; D possibly matches TRBD1 or TRBD2 (6 bases each). CDR3 length: 15 amino acids. With 4 bases removed from V and 5 bases from J, the gap between germline ends came to 18 bases. Germline-derived CDR1 and CDR2 are MGHRA and YSYEKL. The CDR3 region has the DNA TGCGCCAGCAGCCTAGTTCCAGGGGAGGTTGACGAGCAGTACTTC. Protein: CASSLVPGEVDEQYF.

The chain employs TRBV5-1 and TRBJ2-3; 10 nucleotides line up with TRBD1. Looked up from germline, CDR1 is SGHRS and CDR2 is YFSETQ. Unmatched junction bases numbered 8, after V lost 7 bases and J lost 6 bases. The CDR3 covers 14 residues. For the CDR3, the DNA is TGCGCCAGCGGTCTGACAGGGGGCCGGGATACGCAGTATTTT. Translation gives CASGLTGGRDTQYF.

The CDR3 nucleotides read TGTGCCAGTAGTAGACGGGGTCAGCCCCAGCATTTT. This encodes CASSRRGQPQHF. The chain uses TRBV19 and TRBJ1-5, with unresolved D. The CDR3 length is 12 residues. The germline V gene has CDR1 LNHDA and CDR2 SQIVND (reference sequence). V lost 4 bases and J 6 bases, leaving 7 bases between the germline ends.

The chain links TRBV4-3 to TRBJ2-5; 10 nucleotides align to TRBD2. V lost 1 base to trimming and J lost 5 bases; unmatched junction nucleotides: 7. The CDR3 is 16 amino acids. Germline-derived CDR1 and CDR2 are LGHNA and YSLEER. CDR3 sequence reads: CASSQGASGGRETQYF. CDR3 sequence (DNA): TGCGCCAGCAGCCAAGGGGCTAGCGGGGGACGGGAGACCCAGTACTTC.

The rearrangement links TRBV7-2 to TRBJ2-5; TRBD1 matches 7 bases. The CDR3 is 14 residues long. With V trimmed by 5 bases and J by 5 bases, 8 bases remained unmatched. Germline CDR1 SGHTA, CDR2 FQGNSA. In nucleotides, the CDR3 is TGTGCCAGCAGCACAACAGGGGCCAGGGAGACCCAGTACTTC. It translates to CASSTTGARETQYF.

The chain is built from TRBV19 and TRBJ1-4, with TRBD1 identical over 7 bases. The CDR3 runs to 14 residues. Losses at the gene ends were 3 bases for V and 6 bases for J; bases not matched to a gene: 4. Germline assignment: CDR1 LNHDA and CDR2 SQIVND (reference sequence). The CDR3, as DNA: TGTGCCAGTAGTATTAGGGGGCTGGATGAAAAACTGTTTTTT. It encodes CASSIRGLDEKLFF. Full variable domain (missing parts from reference TRBV19 and TRBJ1-4): DGGITQSPKYLFRKEGQNVTLSCEQNLNHDAMYWYRQDPGQGLRLIYYSQIVNDFQKGDIAEGYSVSREKKESFPLTVTSAQKNPTAFYLCASSIRGLDEKLFFGSGTQLSVL.

V is TRBV6-5 and J is TRBJ1-5, with TRBD1 as a possible D gene (5 bases). Germline loops: CDR1 MNHEY, CDR2 SVGAGI. The CDR3 sequence is 15 residues long. Between the trimmed V and J ends, which lost 6 bases and 2 bases, there was a span of 14 bases. The CDR3 DNA reads TGTGCCAGCAGCCTAGACAGATCGGGCAATCAGCCCCAGCATTTT. This translates into CASSLDRSGNQPQHF.

The gene calls are TRBV25-1 and TRBJ1-1; TRBD1 matches at 9 bases. CDR1 and CDR2 from the germline V gene are MGHDK and SYGVNS. The CDR3 runs to 15 residues. The ends lost 2 bases at V and 1 base at J; junction bases unmatched: 2. CDR3 amino acids: CASSERTGANTEAFF. CDR3 coding DNA: TGTGCCAGCAGTGAACGGACAGGGGCGAACACTGAAGCTTTCTTT. Complete variable domain (other parts from reference TRBV25-1 and TRBJ1-1): EADIYQTPRYLVIGTGKKITLECSQTMGHDKMYWYQQDPGMELHLIHYSYGVNSTEKGDLSSESTVSRIRTEHFPLTLESARPSHTSQYLCASSERTGANTEAFFGQGTRLTVV.

The chain couples TRBV2 to TRBJ1-5, with D perhaps TRBD1 (5 bases). V gave up 2 bases and J gave up 0 bases, with 14 bases separating them. CDR1 is SNHLY and CDR2 is FYNNEI in the germline V gene. The CDR3 covers 17 residues. The CDR3 sequence: CASSERKGFYSNQPQHF. As DNA, the CDR3 is TGTGCCAGCAGTGAAAGAAAGGGGTTCTATAGCAATCAGCCCCAGCATTTT.

This sequence joins TRBV7-8 and TRBJ2-3, with 13 nucleotides matching TRBD2. V shed 4 bases and J 6 bases; nucleotides not matched to a gene: 7. CDR1 and CDR2 (germline): SGHVS, FQNEAQ. This CDR3 region has 16 residues. The DNA of the CDR3 is TGTGCCAGCAGCTCCGGACTAGCGGGAGAGGCGGATACGCAGTATTTT. Translation: CASSSGLAGEADTQYF.

The V and J genes are TRBV2 and TRBJ1-1; no definite D call. Per the germline V gene, CDR1 is SNHLY and CDR2 is FYNNEI. V shed 3 bases and J shed 0 bases, with 11 bases lying between them. The CDR3 loop spans 15 amino acids. CDR3 nucleotide sequence: TGTGCCAGCAGTGATTCCCCCTCTATGAACACTGAAGCTTTCTTT. Protein: CASSDSPSMNTEAFF. Full variable domain (missing parts from reference TRBV2 and TRBJ1-1): EPEVTQTPSHQVTQMGQEVILRCVPISNHLYFYWYRQILGQKVEFLVSFYNNEISEKSEIFDDQFSVERPDGSNFTLKIRSTKLEDSAMYFCASSDSPSMNTEAFFGQGTRLTVV.

This clone was seen once. This chain joins TRBV6-6 and TRBJ1-4; no firm D call. Trimming left V 2 bases short and J 4 bases short, with 11 bases between. Germline CDR1 reads MNHNY; CDR2 reads SVGAGI (reference sequence). CDR3 length: 15 residues. The CDR3 region is CASSYDPTGNEKLFF. Written as DNA, the CDR3 is TGTGCCAGCAGTTACGACCCTACGGGTAATGAAAAACTGTTTTTT.

V usage is TRBV21-1 and J usage is TRBJ1-6; whether TRBD1, the table's D call, matches the DNA was not checked. TRBV21-1 represents a pseudogene. This CDR3 spans 14 amino acids. For the CDR3, the DNA is TGTGCCAGCAGCAAAAGACAGCGAGATTCACCCCTCCACTTT. This encodes CASSKRQRDSPLHF.

This clone was picked up one time. The V and J genes are TRBV18 and TRBJ2-3, with D perhaps TRBD2 (6 bases). The germline V gene encodes CDR1 KGHSH and CDR2 LQKENI. The V gene lost 8 bases and the J gene lost 5 bases, with 20 bases spanning the gap. The CDR3 sequence is 15 residues long. CDR3 amino acids: CASAIWTRGGDTQYF. Here the CDR3 DNA reads TGTGCCAGCGCCATCTGGACTCGGGGAGGAGATACGCAGTATTTT.

This chain uses TRBV21-1 with TRBJ2-7; the table's D gene call, TRBD1, was not cross checked with the DNA. TRBV21-1 is a recognized pseudogene. CDR3 size: 14 residues. CDR3: CASRCRTGNYEQYF. The CDR3 DNA reads as TGTGCCAGCAGATGTAGGACAGGGAACTACGAGCAGTACTTC.

J is TRBJ1-2 and V is TRBV28; D might be TRBD1 (6 bases). The V end lost 7 bases, the J end lost 5 bases, and 26 bases lay between the germline ends. This CDR3 has 17 residues. The germline CDR1 and CDR2 sequences are MDHEN and SYDVKM. The chain's CDR3 is CASTKGGRGEKAYGYTF. The CDR3 DNA follows: TGTGCCAGCACCAAGGGGGGCAGGGGAGAAAAAGCGTATGGCTACACCTTC.

This chain connects TRBV6-5 to TRBJ2-2, with D possibly TRBD2 on 6 matching bases. The CDR3 runs to 13 residues. V shed 0 bases and J shed 7 bases, with 6 bases lying between them. Germline V gives CDR1 MNHEY, CDR2 SVGAGI. CDR3 sequence reads: CASSYSGGGELFF. The CDR3 DNA sequence: TGTGCCAGCAGTTACTCGGGGGGCGGGGAGCTGTTTTTT.